The T cell receptor (beta chain) under discussion was sequenced for a study of T-cell memory formation after mild COVID-19. The CDR3 has 13 amino acids. Trimming pared 7 bases from V and 6 bases from J, leaving 12 bases between. Study-level results: Clones that contracted from day 15 to 85 were balanced CD4/CD8, while later expanders leaned CD4+. CD4+ clones that contracted lay mainly in CM and EM; CD8+ ones lay in EMRA. Researchers found some responding clones in pre-infection memory, a sign that cross-reactive memory joined.

5'RACE primed from the constant segment yielded TCR alpha and TCR beta cDNA libraries bearing sample barcodes and UMIs. TCRdb fed the 5' RACE reads into MiXCR, producing one record per CDR3 protein. Of around 300,000 distinct CDR3 sequences listed, approximately 19% were seen once; the top ten hold approximately 22%. This clonotype was recorded a few times. Antigen unknown. The sequence derives from a man aged 18 to 30 who had mild COVID-19 (a few samples of this study predate the infection). Cell type and time point are not known. The rearrangement joins TRBV12-3 or TRBV12-4 to TRBJ2-2; a possible D gene is TRBD2 (6 bases). Sequencing was carried out using PBMCs or a T cell subset sorted from them (not recorded which). CDR3 amino acids: CASNWREAGELFF. The CDR3 nucleotides are TGTGCCAGCAATTGGAGGGAAGCCGGGGAGCTGTTTTTT.